This TCR beta chain came from a study of molecular identifiers for immune sequencing clone quantification. Study context: Four portions were sequenced after RNA from approximately 22,000 or 94,000 naive CD8 cells was split five ways in replicates.

V was clipped by 6 bases and J by 1 base; unmatched bases: 5. The germline CDR1 and CDR2 sequences are PRHDT and FYEKMQ (reference sequence). CDR3 length equals 14 residues. TCRdb redid the calling of the PCR reads with MiXCR, one entry per CDR3 protein. The sample records over 600,000 distinct CDR3 sequences, nearly 20% being singletons. Concerning this clonotype: Its antigen remains unknown.

Study-level points and caveats: Clones of above 20 RNA copies carried over 99% of effector molecules; in naive cells they carried under 1%.

Sorted cell numbers of roughly 19,000 to 1,000,000, with 10%, 30% or 50% RNA, served as input for naive CD8 libraries. This sequence was found in a human donor in good health. Some libraries in this study had Jurkat cell RNA spiked in. The sequenced sample consisted of naive CD8+ T cells from blood, with Jurkat cell RNA spiked in. Subset noted: FACS-sorted CD8+CD4-CCR7+CD45RA+ naive T cells. The chain carries TRBV13 and TRBJ1-1; 7 nucleotides align to TRBD1. As DNA, the CDR3 is TGTGCCAGCAGTTCGACAGGGCGGAACACTGAAGCTTTCTTT. This translates into CASSSTGRNTEAFF.